This T cell receptor (beta chain) was observed in a study of blood T cells in healthy people across ages (dated by TCRdb to 2014 to 2015). Regarding the study in general: In model experiments, template switching captured roughly one uniquely barcoded TCR beta cDNA molecule for every two T cells. Age-related changes in TCR beta repertoire diversity were measured in the study by deep sequencing normalized with unique cDNA molecular identifiers. Donors were grouped into four age groups: young (average roughly 15 years), middle-aged (around 39), aged (62) and long-lived (approximately 75). To avoid experimental bias, donors of different ages were distributed randomly across sequencing lanes. For two donors (one aged 18 to 29 and one aged 80 or older), the study analyzed two additional independent replicas of 1 million unique cDNA reads from the same blood draw.

General conclusions and limits of the study: The percentage of naive T cells measured by flow cytometry correlated strongly with observed TCR beta diversity. Donor CMV infection status was unknown, potentially confounding age-related changes in expanded clonotypes. Compared with the aged group, the long-lived group had more naive CD4+ T cells, fewer expanded clones and increased TCR diversity, a pattern suggesting age selection. Estimates of total diversity from one million sequenced T cells were regarded as lower bounds and underestimates. Observed TCR beta diversity per million T cells fell roughly linearly with age, and a significant reduction was already apparent by age roughly 40. Conclusive comparison of naive and antigen-experienced compartments was prevented by the profiling of bulk unsorted PBMCs.

The library was produced with 5' RACE. TCRdb records Illumina HiSeq 2500 as the sequencer. A second PCR of about 6 to 11 cycles was performed with a sample-barcoded 5' primer and a J-beta primer mix. A template-switch 5' adaptor carrying 12 random nucleotides introduced a unique molecular identifier onto each TCR beta cDNA molecule. Each sample yielded at least 3 million CDR3-containing paired-end reads. All of the RNA was converted into first-strand cDNA using the Mint cDNA synthesis kit, with a TRBC-specific oligonucleotide serving as the primer. Following uracil-DNA glycosylase treatment, all cDNA underwent a first 18-cycle PCR with the universal primers M1SS and BC2_uni_R. The paper's data handling went like this. For normalization, 1 million high-quality reads were randomly selected from each sample, with every read carrying a distinct molecular identifier. Reads sharing molecular identifiers were discarded rather than binned into consensus sequences. MiTCR, run with a Q25 quality threshold and the strictest error-elimination algorithm, handled CDR3 identification, clonotype clustering and error correction. A nonparametric unseen species model using Euler transformation provided a lower-bound estimate of total TCR beta diversity. In-frame beta chains were kept once TCRdb had trimmed the public reads at Q25 with fastp and called clones with MiXCR. Each entry merges the rows of one CDR3 protein and shows their most common DNA and genes. V and J calls and clone size were set by TCRdb, not the authors. This sample lists about 580,000 distinct CDR3 sequences; 40% to 50% were detected once. The ten most abundant clones make up around 23% of the sample.

This clonotype has more than one count but fewer than ten. Its antigen is still unknown. There are no base qualities to consult, and no much larger clone falls within one base. CDR1 and CDR2 were assigned from the germline V gene as MNHEY and SVGEGT. Reading from cysteine to phenylalanine, the CDR3 counts 15 amino acids. Of the read, only the CDR3 DNA is kept; its 45 bases are in frame from base 1. Systemically healthy Caucasian individuals from Russia, 39 in total and aged roughly 6 to 100 years, were included as donors. Each donor gave around 9.5 milliliters of peripheral blood, collected into EDTA-treated Vacutainer tubes. PBMCs were isolated by Ficoll-Paque density-gradient centrifugation, with at least 6 million obtained per sample. Total RNA was extracted from PBMCs with Trizol reagent, with at least 6 micrograms obtained per sample. For every donor, an aliquot of PBMCs went through flow cytometry to measure the percentages of naive CD45RAhigh/CD27high T cells.

This clonotype originated in a man aged 80 or over in good health. The chain uses TRBV6-2 or TRBV6-3 and TRBJ2-4, and the D gene may be TRBD1, 5 bases matching. The tail of the sequence fits TRBJ2-7 better, so the J call may be wrong. Source material: blood. This receptor carries the CDR3 CASSYLPDSAYEQYF. The nucleotide sequence reads as follows: TGTGCCAGCAGTTATCTCCCCGACAGTGCCTACGAGCAGTACTTC.